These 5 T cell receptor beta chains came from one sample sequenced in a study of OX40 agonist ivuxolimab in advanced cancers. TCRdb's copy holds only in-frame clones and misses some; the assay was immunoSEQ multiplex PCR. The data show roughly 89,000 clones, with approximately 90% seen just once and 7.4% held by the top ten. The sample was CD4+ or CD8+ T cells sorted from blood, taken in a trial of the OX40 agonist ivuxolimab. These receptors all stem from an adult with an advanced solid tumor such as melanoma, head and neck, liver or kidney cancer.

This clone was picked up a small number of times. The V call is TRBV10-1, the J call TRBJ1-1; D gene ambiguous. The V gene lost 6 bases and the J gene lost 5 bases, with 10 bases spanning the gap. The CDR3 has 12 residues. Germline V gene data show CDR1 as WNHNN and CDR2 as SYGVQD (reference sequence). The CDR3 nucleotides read TGCGCCAGCAGAAATGTCGGGACTGAAGCTTTCTTT. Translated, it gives CASRNVGTEAFF.

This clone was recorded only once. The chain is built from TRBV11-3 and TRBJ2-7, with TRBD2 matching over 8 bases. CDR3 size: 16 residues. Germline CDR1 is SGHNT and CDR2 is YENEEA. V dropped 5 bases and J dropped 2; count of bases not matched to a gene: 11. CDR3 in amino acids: CASSPHRGGVAYEQYF. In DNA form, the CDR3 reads TGTGCCAGCAGCCCCCATCGGGGGGGCGTTGCCTACGAGCAGTACTTC.

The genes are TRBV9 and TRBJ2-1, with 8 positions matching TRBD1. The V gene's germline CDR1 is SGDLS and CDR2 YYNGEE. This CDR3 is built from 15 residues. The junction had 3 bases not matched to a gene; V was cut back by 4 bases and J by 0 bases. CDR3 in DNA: TGTGCCAGCAGCTCCGGGACAGGCTCCTACAATGAGCAGTTCTTC. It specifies CASSSGTGSYNEQFF.

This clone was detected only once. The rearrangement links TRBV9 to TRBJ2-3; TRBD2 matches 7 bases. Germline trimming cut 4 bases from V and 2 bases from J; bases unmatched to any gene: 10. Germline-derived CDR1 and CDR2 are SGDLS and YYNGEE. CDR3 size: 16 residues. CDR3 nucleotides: TGTGCCAGCAGCTCCCCCGGAGCGGGGCCCACAGATACGCAGTATTTT. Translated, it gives CASSSPGAGPTDTQYF.

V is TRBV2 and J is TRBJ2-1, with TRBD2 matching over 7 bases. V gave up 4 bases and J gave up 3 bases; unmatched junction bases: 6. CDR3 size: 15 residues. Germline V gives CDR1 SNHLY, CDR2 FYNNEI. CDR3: CASSGWLAVYNEQFF. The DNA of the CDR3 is TGTGCCAGCAGTGGGTGGCTAGCGGTCTACAATGAGCAGTTCTTC.